This passage covers 6 T cell receptor beta chains from one sample sequenced in a study of cytomegalovirus exposure and HLA in healthy donors. 60 Vbeta and 13 Jbeta primers were used in PCR. TCRdb's table, derived via immunoSEQ multiplex PCR, lists solely in-frame clones and lacks some. The sample consists of roughly 150,000 clones, around 75% of them appearing once. The sequenced material came from PBMCs. These TCRs come from a man aged 18-30 years in good health and CMV-seronegative.

This clone showed up just once. The chain has TRBV28 and TRBJ1-2; 7 bases agree with TRBD1. Germline assignment: CDR1 MDHEN and CDR2 SYDVKM. V gave up 5 bases and J gave up 4 bases; unmatched junction bases: 10. The CDR3 covers 15 residues. CDR3 region: CASSPPGQAPYGYTF. The CDR3 DNA reads TGTGCCAGCAGTCCCCCCGGACAGGCACCCTATGGCTACACCTTC.

This clone was counted a few times. The gene calls are TRBV7-2 and TRBJ1-5, with TRBD1 matching 10 bases. This CDR3 is 15 amino acids long. V gave up 6 bases and J gave up 0 bases; unmatched junction bases: 2. Looked up from germline, CDR1 is SGHTA and CDR2 is FQGNSA. CDR3: CASSDRGLSNQPQHF. In DNA, the CDR3 is TGTGCCAGCAGTGACAGGGGGCTTAGCAATCAGCCCCAGCATTTT.

This sequence joins TRBV6-4 and TRBJ2-2; D remains ambiguous. V lost 7 bases, J lost 4 bases, and 13 bases lay in between. Germline-derived CDR1 and CDR2 are MRHNA and SNTAGT. CDR3 length equals 14 residues. CDR3 in amino acids: CASKTSTGTGELFF. CDR3 coding DNA: TGTGCCAGCAAGACGTCGACGGGCACCGGGGAGCTGTTTTTT.

This chain joins TRBV19 and TRBJ2-2; a possible D gene is TRBD2 (5 bases). V was clipped by 6 bases and J by 6 bases, with 14 bases between them. The length of the CDR3 is 14 residues. Germline V gene data show CDR1 as LNHDA and CDR2 as SQIVND (reference sequence). CDR3 nucleotides: TGTGCCAGTAGGAGTACTAGTGTCTCCGGGGAGCTGTTTTTT. Amino acid sequence: CASRSTSVSGELFF.

This sequence joins TRBV10-1 and TRBJ2-7; D is possibly TRBD2 (6 bases). V gave up 0 bases and J gave up 3 bases, with 12 bases separating them. This CDR3 spans 15 amino acids. Germline assignment: CDR1 WNHNN and CDR2 SYGVQD (reference sequence). The CDR3, as DNA: TGCGCCAGCAGTGAGTCTGTAGGCGGGAACTACGAGCAGTACTTC. Its protein is CASSESVGGNYEQYF.

The chain combines TRBV19 with TRBJ1-1; no clear D. This CDR3 region has 15 residues. V dropped 4 bases and J dropped 7 bases, with 19 bases sitting between them. Per the germline V gene, CDR1 is LNHDA and CDR2 is SQIVND (reference sequence). CDR3 amino acids: CASSRPPRGQLEAFF. CDR3 in DNA: TGTGCCAGTAGTAGGCCCCCGAGAGGGCAGCTTGAAGCTTTCTTT.